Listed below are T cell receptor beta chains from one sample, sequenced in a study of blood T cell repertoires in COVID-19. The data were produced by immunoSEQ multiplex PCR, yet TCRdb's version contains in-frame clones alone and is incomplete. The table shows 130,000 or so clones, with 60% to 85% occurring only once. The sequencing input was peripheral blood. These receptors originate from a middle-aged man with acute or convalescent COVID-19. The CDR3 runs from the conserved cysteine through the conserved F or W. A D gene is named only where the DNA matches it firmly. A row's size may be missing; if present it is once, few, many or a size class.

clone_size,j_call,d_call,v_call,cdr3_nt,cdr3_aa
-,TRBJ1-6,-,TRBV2,TGTGCCAGCACGCCAGCCCGAGGAGCTAATTCACCCCTCCACTTT,CASTPARGANSPLHF
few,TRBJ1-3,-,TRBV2,TGTGCCAGCAGTGAAACGGGTGGAAACACCATATATTTT,CASSETGGNTIYF
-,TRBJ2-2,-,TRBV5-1,TGCGCCAGCAGCTTTCCTAGCGAGGCCGGGGAGCTGTTTTTT,CASSFPSEAGELFF
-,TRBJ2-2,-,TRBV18,TGTGCCAGCTCCGCGCAAGCCCAGGTGTCCACCGGGGAGCTGTTTTTT,CASSAQAQVSTGELFF
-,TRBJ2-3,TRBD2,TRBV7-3,TGTGCCAGCAGCTTACGGGGGGGCAACTCAGATACGCAGTATTTT,CASSLRGGNSDTQYF
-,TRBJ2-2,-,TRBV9,TGTGCCAGCAGCGTGGCCAGTACCGGGGAGCTGTTTTTT,CASSVASTGELFF
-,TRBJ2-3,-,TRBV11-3,TGTGCCAGCAGCTTATCTCCCCATACGCAGTATTTT,CASSLSPHTQYF
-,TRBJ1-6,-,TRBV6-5,TGTGCCAGCAGTTTCGGACAGAATTCACCCCTCCACTTT,CASSFGQNSPLHF
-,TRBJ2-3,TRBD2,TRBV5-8,TGTGCCAGCAGCCCCCGGGGGGGGACTAGCGGGGGCCCACACACAGATACGCAGTATTTT,CASSPRGGTSGGPHTDTQYF
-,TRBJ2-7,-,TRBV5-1,TGCGCCAGCAGCGCCGGGTTAGGGGGCTCCTACGAGCAGTACTTC,CASSAGLGGSYEQYF
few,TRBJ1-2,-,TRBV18,TGTGCCAGCTCACCACCGGTGAGGGGGATAGATGGCTACACCTTC,CASSPPVRGIDGYTF
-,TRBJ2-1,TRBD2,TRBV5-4,TGTGCCAGCAGCTTGGAGCCGCTAGCGGGGAGAAATGAGCAGTTCTTC,CASSLEPLAGRNEQFF
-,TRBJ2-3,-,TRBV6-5,TGTGCCAGCAGCCTTGTCCGGACAGATACGCAGTATTTT,CASSLVRTDTQYF
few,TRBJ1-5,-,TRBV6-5,TGTGCCAGCAGACCACTCGACAGCCAAAATCAGCCCCAGCATTTT,CASRPLDSQNQPQHF
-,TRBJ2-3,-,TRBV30,TGTGCCTGGAGTGTAGTCCAGTCAGATACGCAGTATTTT,CAWSVVQSDTQYF
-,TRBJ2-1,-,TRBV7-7,TGTGCCAGCAGCCAAGACAGGGAGGATGAGCAGTTCTTC,CASSQDREDEQFF
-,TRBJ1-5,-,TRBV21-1,TGTGCCAGCAGCAAAGGCGGGAGGGGCAATCAGCCCCAGCATTTT,CASSKGGRGNQPQHF
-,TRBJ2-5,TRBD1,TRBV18,TGTGCCAGCTCACGGACCGGGACAGGGGCAGAGACCCAGTACTTC,CASSRTGTGAETQYF
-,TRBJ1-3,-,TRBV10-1,TGCGCCAGCAGTGAGTCTCAGGACAGAGGAAGCACCATATATTTT,CASSESQDRGSTIYF
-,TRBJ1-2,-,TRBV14,TGTGCCAGCAGCGAGGACAGTAACTATGGCTACACCTTC,CASSEDSNYGYTF
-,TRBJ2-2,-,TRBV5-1,TGCGCCAGCAGCCCGAGCCCCAACACCGGGGAGCTGTTTTTT,CASSPSPNTGELFF
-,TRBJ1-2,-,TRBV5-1,TGCGCCAGCAGCTTGGGTGTCACAGGGAACTATGGCTACACCTTC,CASSLGVTGNYGYTF
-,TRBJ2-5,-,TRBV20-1,TGCAGTGCTAACCGGGGGACCCAGTACTTC,CSANRGTQYF
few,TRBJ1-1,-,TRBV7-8,TGTGCCAGCAGCTTACCTACAAACATAGACATCTTCTTT,CASSLPTNIDIFF
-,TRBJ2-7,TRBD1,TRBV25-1,TGTGCCAGCAGTGACCGCGGGACAGGGATTAACTACGAGCAGTACTTC,CASSDRGTGINYEQYF
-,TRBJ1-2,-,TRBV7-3,TGTGCCAGCAGCTTAGGGCAGGGGACCTATGGCTACACCTTC,CASSLGQGTYGYTF
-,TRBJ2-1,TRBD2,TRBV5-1,TGCGCCAGCAGCTTGCCGCGGGGGGCCTACAATGAGCAGTTCTTC,CASSLPRGAYNEQFF
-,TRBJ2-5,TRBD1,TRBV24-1,TGTGCCACCAGCCCGACGACAGGGATCGGGCCATCGCAAGAGACCCAGTACTTC,CATSPTTGIGPSQETQYF
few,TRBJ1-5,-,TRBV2,TGTGCCAGCAGTGAAACGGGCAGGGTTGCAGATCAGCCCCAGCATTTT,CASSETGRVADQPQHF
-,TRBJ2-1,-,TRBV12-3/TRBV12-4,TGTGCCAGCAGTCTCCTACACAATGAGCAGTTCTTC,CASSLLHNEQFF
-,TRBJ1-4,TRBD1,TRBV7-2,TGTGCCAGCAGCGGACAGGTTCTTAATGAAAAACTGTTTTTT,CASSGQVLNEKLFF
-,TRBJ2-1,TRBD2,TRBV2,TGTGCCAGCAGTGGGCTTTGGGGAGGGAATGAGCAGTTCTTC,CASSGLWGGNEQFF
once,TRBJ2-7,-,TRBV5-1,TGCGCCAGCAGCTTGTCTTTCGGACAGAACTACGAGCAGTACTTC,CASSLSFGQNYEQYF
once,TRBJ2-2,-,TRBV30,TGTGCCTGGACGGAGTCTACCGGGGAGCTGTTTTTT,CAWTESTGELFF
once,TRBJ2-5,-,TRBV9,TGTGCCAGCAGCGTAGGGGCTATTCTTTACCAAGAGACCCAGTACTTC,CASSVGAILYQETQYF
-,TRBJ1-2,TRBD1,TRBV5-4,TGTGCCAGCAGCTCAGGAAAGGGACAGAGCTATGGCTACACCTTC,CASSSGKGQSYGYTF
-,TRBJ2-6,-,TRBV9,TGTGCCAGCAGCGTTGACGGGTCTGGGGCCAACGTCCTGACTTTC,CASSVDGSGANVLTF
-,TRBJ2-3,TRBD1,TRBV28,TGTGCCAGCCGAAATCCGACAGGGGTGGGCACAGATACGCAGTATTTT,CASRNPTGVGTDTQYF
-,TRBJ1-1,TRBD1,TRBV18,TGTGCCAGCTCACCTGGACAGGTCGGGAACACTGAAGCTTTCTTT,CASSPGQVGNTEAFF
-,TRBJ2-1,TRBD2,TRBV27,TGTGCCAGCAGTTTTCGTCAGCGGGGGGGCACCGGTGAGCAGTTCTTC,CASSFRQRGGTGEQFF
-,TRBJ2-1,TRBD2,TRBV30,TGTGCCGGGGGGGACGGCGATGAGCAGTTCTTC,CAGGDGDEQFF
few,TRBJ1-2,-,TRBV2,TGTGCCAGCAGTACGGGAGGGGCCTATGGCTACACCTTC,CASSTGGAYGYTF
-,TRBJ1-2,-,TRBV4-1,TGCGCCAGCAGCCAAGAGGCGGGGGATGGCTACACCTTC,CASSQEAGDGYTF
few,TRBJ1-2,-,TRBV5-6,TGTGCCAGCAGCGGCCCAACAGACGCGGGATTGAACTATGGCTACACCTTC,CASSGPTDAGLNYGYTF
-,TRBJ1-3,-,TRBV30,TGTGCCTGGAGTCAAATTCAACAGGGTTCAACCACCATATATTTT,CAWSQIQQGSTTIYF
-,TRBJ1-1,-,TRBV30,TGTGCCTGGAGTAGTGGAGGGTGGAACACTGAAGCTTTCTTT,CAWSSGGWNTEAFF
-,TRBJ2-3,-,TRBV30,TGTGCCTGGAGACCCGGGCGGGGATTGAAGGATACGCAGTATTTT,CAWRPGRGLKDTQYF
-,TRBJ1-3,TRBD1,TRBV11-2,TGTGCCAGCAGCTTAGGCAGGGGGCCTGGAAACACCATATATTTT,CASSLGRGPGNTIYF
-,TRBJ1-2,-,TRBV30,TGTGCCTGGGGGGGAGGGACCATCTATGGCTACACCTTC,CAWGGGTIYGYTF
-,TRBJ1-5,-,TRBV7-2,TGTGCCAGCAGCCGTGGGGGGGGCAATCAGCCCCAGCATTTT,CASSRGGGNQPQHF
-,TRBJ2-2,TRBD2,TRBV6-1,TGTGCCAGCAGTGAGGTATCTAGCGGGGCCGCGAACACCGGGGAGCTGTTTTTT,CASSEVSSGAANTGELFF
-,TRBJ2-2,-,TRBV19,TGTGCCAGTCTCAAACAGGGCAGGACCGGGGAGCTGTTTTTT,CASLKQGRTGELFF
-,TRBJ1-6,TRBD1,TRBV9,TGTGCCAGCAGCGTAGGACAGGGGGTTCAGAATTCACCCCTCCACTTT,CASSVGQGVQNSPLHF
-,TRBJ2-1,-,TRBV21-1,TGTGCCAGCAGCCGACTAGCGGGGGGGAGCTCCTACAATGAGCAGTTCTTC,CASSRLAGGSSYNEQFF
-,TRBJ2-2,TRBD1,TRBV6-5,TGTGCCAGCAGATGGGGACAGGGTAACACCGGGGAGCTGTTTTTT,CASRWGQGNTGELFF
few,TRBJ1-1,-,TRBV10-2,TGCGCCAGCACCCTTTCAGGAACCACTGAAGCTTTCTTT,CASTLSGTTEAFF
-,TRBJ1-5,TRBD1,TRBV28,TGTGCCAGCATCTCCGGGACAGGGACCAATCAGCCCCAGCATTTT,CASISGTGTNQPQHF
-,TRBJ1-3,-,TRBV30,TGTGCCTGGAGTCCCGGTTACTTATCTGGAAACACCATATATTTT,CAWSPGYLSGNTIYF
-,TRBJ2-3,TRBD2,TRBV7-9,TGTGCCAGCAGCATCAGCGGGGGGGCAGGAGATACGCAGTATTTT,CASSISGGAGDTQYF
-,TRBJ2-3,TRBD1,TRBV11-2,TGTGCCAGCAGCTTAGGGGACAGGGACACAGATACGCAGTATTTT,CASSLGDRDTDTQYF